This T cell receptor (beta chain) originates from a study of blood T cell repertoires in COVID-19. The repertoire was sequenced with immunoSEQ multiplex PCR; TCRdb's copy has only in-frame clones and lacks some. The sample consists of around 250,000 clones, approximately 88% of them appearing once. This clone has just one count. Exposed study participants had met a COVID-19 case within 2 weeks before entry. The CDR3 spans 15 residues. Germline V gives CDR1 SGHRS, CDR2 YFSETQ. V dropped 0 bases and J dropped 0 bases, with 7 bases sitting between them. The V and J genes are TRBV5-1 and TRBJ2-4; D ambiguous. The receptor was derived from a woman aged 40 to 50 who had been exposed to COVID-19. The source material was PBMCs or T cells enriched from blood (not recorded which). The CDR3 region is CASSLDSLAKNIQYF. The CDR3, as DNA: TGCGCCAGCAGCTTGGACAGCCTAGCCAAAAACATTCAGTACTTC. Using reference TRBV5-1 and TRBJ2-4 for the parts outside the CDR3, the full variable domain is KAGVTQTPRYLIKTRGQQVTLSCSPISGHRSVSWYQQTPGQGLQFLFEYFSETQRNKGNFPGRFSGRQFSNSRSEMNVSTLELGDSALYLCASSLDSLAKNIQYFGAGTRLSVL.